A selection of T cell receptor beta chains follows, all from one sample in a study of T cells in localized non-small cell lung cancer. The repertoire was sequenced with immunoSEQ multiplex PCR; TCRdb's copy has only in-frame clones and lacks some. The sample comprises around 70,000 clones, around 84% of which are singletons, and about 1.5% rests with the top ten. The source was peripheral blood, collected before any cancer treatment. These receptors all stem from a female donor of 60 years or more with stage I lung adenocarcinoma. CDR3s include the opening cysteine and the closing phenylalanine or tryptophan. Each record gives: clone size, V gene, J gene, D gene, CDR3 DNA, CDR3 protein. The D gene is left open where the match is weak. The size field is filled for only some rows; it gives once, few, many or a size class.

>.|TRBV11-3|TRBJ1-2|TRBD1
TGTGCCAGCAGCTGGGGACAGGGAGCCTATGGCTACACCTTC
CASSWGQGAYGYTF
>few|TRBV7-2|TRBJ1-1|TRBD1
TGTGCCAGCAGCTTAGATGGGACAGGGGACACTGAAGCTTTCTTT
CASSLDGTGDTEAFF
>.|TRBV28|TRBJ1-5|TRBD1
TGTGCCAGCAGTTTAGGCCGGAGTCAGGGGGACAATCAGCCCCAGCATTTT
CASSLGRSQGDNQPQHF
>.|TRBV6-1|TRBJ2-1|TRBD1
TGTGCCAGCAGTGCCCCTCGAGGGACAGGGCAGAATGAGCAGTTCTTC
CASSAPRGTGQNEQFF
>.|TRBV6-6|TRBJ1-2|.
TGTGCCAGCATGCAAAACTCTGGCTACACCTTC
CASMQNSGYTF
>.|TRBV7-9|TRBJ2-7|.
TGTGCCAGCAGCTCCACGACAGGTCCCGAGCAGTACTTC
CASSSTTGPEQYF
>.|TRBV4-2|TRBJ2-7|TRBD1
TGTGCCAGCAGCCAACACCGAGGGACAGTTTCCTACGAGCAGTACTTC
CASSQHRGTVSYEQYF
>.|TRBV9|TRBJ2-3|.
TGTGCCAGCAGCCTCAGGGAGTTAGCACAGGCCGGGGGGCAGTATTTT
CASSLRELAQAGGQYF
>.|TRBV2|TRBJ2-5|.
TGTGCCAGCGGACGGGGCCGGGAGACCCAGTACTTC
CASGRGRETQYF
>.|TRBV28|TRBJ2-5|TRBD1
TGTGCCAGCGGCTACAGGGGGTACCAAGAGACCCAGTACTTC
CASGYRGYQETQYF
>.|TRBV4-1|TRBJ2-2|TRBD2
TGCGCCAGCAGCTTAGCGGGGGGGCCCAGCACCGGGGAGCTGTTTTTT
CASSLAGGPSTGELFF
>.|TRBV7-2|TRBJ2-1|TRBD1
TGTGCCAGCAGCCAGGGACAGGGGGGTTACAATGAGCAGTTCTTC
CASSQGQGGYNEQFF
>.|TRBV28|TRBJ2-7|TRBD1
TGTGCCAGCAGTCCCGGGACAGGGGGCCTCTACGAGCAGTACTTC
CASSPGTGGLYEQYF
>.|TRBV19|TRBJ2-3|.
TGTGCCAGTAGCCCCCTGTCTAGCTCCCCTTACACAGATACGCAGTATTTT
CASSPLSSSPYTDTQYF
>few|TRBV2|TRBJ2-7|.
TGTGCCAGCGGGAGGAATGGCGACGAGCAGTACTTC
CASGRNGDEQYF
>.|TRBV15|TRBJ2-2|TRBD2
TGTGCCACAGGAATTGGGACTATTTACCCGAACACCGGGGAGCTGTTTTTT
CATGIGTIYPNTGELFF
>.|TRBV6-1|TRBJ1-2|.
TGTGCCAGCAGTTACGGGTATGGCTACACCTTC
CASSYGYGYTF
>.|TRBV6-1|TRBJ2-6|TRBD2
TGTGCCAGCAGTGAAGTGGGACTAGCGGGGGGCTCTGGGGCCAACGTCCTGACTTTC
CASSEVGLAGGSGANVLTF
>.|TRBV5-5|TRBJ1-4|.
TGTGCCAGCAGCTCAAGGGCGGTACGTGAAAAACTGTTTTTT
CASSSRAVREKLFF
>few|TRBV7-2|TRBJ2-2|TRBD1
TGTGCCAGCAGCTTAGGGACAGGGGCCATCGGGGAGCTGTTTTTT
CASSLGTGAIGELFF
>.|TRBV19|TRBJ1-1|TRBD1
TGTGCCAGTACCCTAGACAGGGGAGCACCATCAGAAGCTTTCTTT
CASTLDRGAPSEAFF
>.|TRBV5-1|TRBJ2-1|.
TGCGCCAGCAGCTTTCTTCCAGGGGAAAGTGAGCAGTTCTTC
CASSFLPGESEQFF
>.|TRBV4-2|TRBJ2-5|TRBD2
TGTGCCAGCAGCCAAGTGGTTGCGGGGGGGATTCGAGAGACCCAGTACTTC
CASSQVVAGGIRETQYF
>.|TRBV6-1|TRBJ1-5|.
TGTGCCAGCAGTGAGGGTGTTTGGGATCAGCCCCAGCATTTT
CASSEGVWDQPQHF
>.|TRBV5-1|TRBJ2-7|TRBD1
TGCGCCAGCAGCTTATCGACAGGGTACGAGCAGTACTTC
CASSLSTGYEQYF
>.|TRBV5-4|TRBJ1-2|.
TGTGCCAGCAGCTTCGGCCCAGTGGGGGGCTCAGGCTACACCTTC
CASSFGPVGGSGYTF
>.|TRBV4-1|TRBJ2-1|.
TGCGCCAGCAGCCAAGATCATAGTCCTTTCAATGAGCAGTTCTTC
CASSQDHSPFNEQFF